This T cell receptor (beta chain) originates from a study of Graves' ophthalmopathy and Graves' hyperthyroidism. Study details: The authors collected peripheral blood at initial diagnosis, before any treatment. General study findings and limits: Sensitivity of under 71% and specificity of 72.22% were achieved by the model that predicted ophthalmopathy progression. Using a 13-signature model, the authors split ophthalmopathy from stable hyperthyroidism, with about 90% sensitivity and approximately 80% specificity.

The CDR3 spans 13 residues. V dropped 7 bases and J dropped 4 bases, with 11 bases sitting between them. Uncontrolled infections, other autoimmune diseases, pregnancy or lactation barred patients from enrollment. Amplification targeted the TCR beta CDR3 regions, with RNA transcripts as the source material. The first round was an RT-PCR with HTBI primers, and the second round was a multiplex PCR. From the multiplex PCR reads, TCRdb called clonotypes with MiXCR, one entry per CDR3 protein. The repertoire holds 650,000 to 800,000 distinct CDR3 sequences, about 40% seen once, with 3.3% in the top ten. To note about this clonotype: Antigen: not known.

The TCR originated in an adult man with Graves' ophthalmopathy. The chain combines TRBV12-3 or TRBV12-4 with TRBJ1-5; D might be TRBD1 (6 bases). What was sequenced was peripheral blood. CDR3 coding DNA: TGTGCCAGCAAGGGGGGGGGTAATCAGCCCCAGCATTTT. Translated, it gives CASKGGGNQPQHF.